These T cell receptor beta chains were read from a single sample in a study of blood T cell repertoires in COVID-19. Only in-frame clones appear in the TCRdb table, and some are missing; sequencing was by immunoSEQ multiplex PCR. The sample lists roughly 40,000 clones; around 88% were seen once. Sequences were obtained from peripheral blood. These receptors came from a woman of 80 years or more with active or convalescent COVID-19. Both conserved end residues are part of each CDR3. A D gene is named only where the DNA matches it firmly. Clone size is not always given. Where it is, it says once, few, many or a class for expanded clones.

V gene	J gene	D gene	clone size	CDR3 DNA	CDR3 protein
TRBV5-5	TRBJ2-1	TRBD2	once	TGTGCCAGCAGCTTGGGGGGACTAGCGGGAGGATTGTTTCGGTTCTTC	CASSLGGLAGGLFRFF
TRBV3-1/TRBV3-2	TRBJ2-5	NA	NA	TGTGCCAGCAGCCAAGGGGCAGGAAGAGAGACCCAGTACTTC	CASSQGAGRETQYF
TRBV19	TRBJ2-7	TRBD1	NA	TGTGCCAGTAGATCACCGGGACAGGGCTCCGAGCAGTACTTC	CASRSPGQGSEQYF
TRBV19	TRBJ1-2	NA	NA	TGTGCCAGTAGTATTGGTTCGACTCTCGGTACTAACTATGGCTACACCTTC	CASSIGSTLGTNYGYTF
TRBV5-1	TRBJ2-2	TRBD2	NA	TGCGCCAGCAGCCCCACGGGAGGGAACACCGGGGAGCTGTTTTTT	CASSPTGGNTGELFF
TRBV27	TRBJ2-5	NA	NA	TGTGCCAGCCGCTCGCTGGGGGGACAAGAGACCCAGTACTTC	CASRSLGGQETQYF
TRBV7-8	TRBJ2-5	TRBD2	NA	TGTGCCAGCAGCTTAGGTCGGACTAGCGGGATTCGTCGGCTGGGGACCCAGTACTTC	CASSLGRTSGIRRLGTQYF
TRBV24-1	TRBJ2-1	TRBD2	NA	TGTGCCACCAGTGATTCAGGGGGACTAGCGGGAGACTATGAGCAGTTCTTC	CATSDSGGLAGDYEQFF
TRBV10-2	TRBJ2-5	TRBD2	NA	TGCGCCAGCAGTGAGTCTGCGGGAGGGGTAAACCAAGAGACCCAGTACTTC	CASSESAGGVNQETQYF
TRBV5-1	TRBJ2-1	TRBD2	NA	TGCGCCAGCAGCCCCCGGACTAGCGGGAATCGGGATGAGCAGTTCTTC	CASSPRTSGNRDEQFF
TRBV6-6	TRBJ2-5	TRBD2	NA	TGTGCCAGCACTCCGGGGAGGGGTCGAGAGACCCAGTACTTC	CASTPGRGRETQYF
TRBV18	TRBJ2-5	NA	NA	TGTGCCAGCTCACTGGGCGGGACTTCCCAAGAGACCCAGTACTTC	CASSLGGTSQETQYF
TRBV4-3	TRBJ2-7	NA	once	TGCGCCAGCAGCCAAGGAGTCGGGGGAAGCGCCTACGAGCAGTACTTC	CASSQGVGGSAYEQYF
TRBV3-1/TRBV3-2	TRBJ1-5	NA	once	TGTGCCAGCAGCCAAGGTTCCCCGGTTAGGGGAGGGCCCCAGCATTTT	CASSQGSPVRGGPQHF
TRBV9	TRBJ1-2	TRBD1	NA	TGTGCCAGCAGCGCTCGACAGGGGGCCTATGGCTACACCTTC	CASSARQGAYGYTF
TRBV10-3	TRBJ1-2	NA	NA	TGTGCCATCAGTGCGATAGGGGGAAACTATGGCTACACCTTC	CAISAIGGNYGYTF
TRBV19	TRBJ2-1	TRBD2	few	TGTGCCAGTAGGCCGGGACTAGCGGGAGTGTATGAGCAGTTCTTC	CASRPGLAGVYEQFF
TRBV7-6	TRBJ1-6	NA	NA	TGTGCCAGCAGCTTAGACCCGGCAGGGCACAATTCACCCCTCCACTTT	CASSLDPAGHNSPLHF
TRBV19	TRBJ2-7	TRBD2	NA	TGTGCCAGTAGCCTCGGGACTAGCGGACTTTACGAGCAGTACTTC	CASSLGTSGLYEQYF
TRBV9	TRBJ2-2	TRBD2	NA	TGTGCCAGCAATGGGGGAGGGCGAAGGAACACCGGGGAGCTGTTTTTT	CASNGGGRRNTGELFF
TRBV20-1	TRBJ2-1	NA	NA	TGCAGTGCTAGAGATAGTTTGGAGCAGTTCTTC	CSARDSLEQFF
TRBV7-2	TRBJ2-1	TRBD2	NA	TGTGCCAGCAGCTTACCCCTAGCGGGAGGTCGGAATGAGCAGTTCTTC	CASSLPLAGGRNEQFF
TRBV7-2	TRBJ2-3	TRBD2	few	TGTGCCAGCAGCACTAGCGGGGGCACAGATACGCAGTATTTT	CASSTSGGTDTQYF
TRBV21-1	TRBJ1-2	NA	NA	TGTGCCAGCAGCAATGGGCAGGGGTTACAGGGGTACTATGGCTACACCTTC	CASSNGQGLQGYYGYTF
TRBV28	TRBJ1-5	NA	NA	TGTGCCAGCAAAACCGGACAGCTCAATCAGCCCCAGCATTTT	CASKTGQLNQPQHF
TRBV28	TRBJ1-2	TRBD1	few	TGTGCCAGCAGCGAAGGGACAGCTATAGGCTACACCTTC	CASSEGTAIGYTF
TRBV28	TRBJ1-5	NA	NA	TGTGCCAGCAGTTTTATGGGCAGAAATAGCAATCAGCCCCAGCATTTT	CASSFMGRNSNQPQHF
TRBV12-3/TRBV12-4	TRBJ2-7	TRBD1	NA	TGTGCCAGCAGTTTGGACAGGCCAGGGGAGCAGTACTTC	CASSLDRPGEQYF
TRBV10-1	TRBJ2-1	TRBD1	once	TGCGCCAGCAACCCGGGACAGGGGGTCTTAAATGAGCAGTTCTTC	CASNPGQGVLNEQFF
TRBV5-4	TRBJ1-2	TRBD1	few	TGTGCCAGCAGCTTGTGGCCCCGGGACAGGAGCACTTATGGCTACACCTTC	CASSLWPRDRSTYGYTF
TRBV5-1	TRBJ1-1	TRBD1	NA	TGCGCCAGCAGCTTATCCGGGACAGGGTTTGGCACTGAAGCTTTCTTT	CASSLSGTGFGTEAFF
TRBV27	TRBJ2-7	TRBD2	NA	TGTGCCAGCAGTTCACCCCCGGGACTAGCGGGAGCGTGGGAGCAGTACTTC	CASSSPPGLAGAWEQYF
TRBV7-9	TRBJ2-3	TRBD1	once	TGTGCCAGCAGCCTGACAGGGGGCACAGATACGCAGTATTTT	CASSLTGGTDTQYF
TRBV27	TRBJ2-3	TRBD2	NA	TGTGCCAGCAGTTTATCAGCGGGAGTAGATACGCAGTATTTT	CASSLSAGVDTQYF
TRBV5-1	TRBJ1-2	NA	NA	TGCGCCAGCAGCTTCCGAGGCCGTTCGTCTTGGGGCTACACCTTC	CASSFRGRSSWGYTF